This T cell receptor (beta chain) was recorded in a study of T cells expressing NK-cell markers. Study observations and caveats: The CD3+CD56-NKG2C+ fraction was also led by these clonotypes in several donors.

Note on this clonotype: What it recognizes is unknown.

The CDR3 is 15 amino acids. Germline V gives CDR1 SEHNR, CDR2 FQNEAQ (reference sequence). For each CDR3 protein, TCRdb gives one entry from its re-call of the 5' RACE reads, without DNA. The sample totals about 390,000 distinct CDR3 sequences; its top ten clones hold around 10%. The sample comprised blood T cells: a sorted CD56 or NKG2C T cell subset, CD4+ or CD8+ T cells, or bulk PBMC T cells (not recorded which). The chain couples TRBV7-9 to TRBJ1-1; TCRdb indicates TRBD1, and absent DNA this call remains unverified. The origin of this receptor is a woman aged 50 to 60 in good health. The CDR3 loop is CASSYPLGVNTEAFF.